The entry below gives a single T cell receptor (beta chain) sequence along with its context. Its antigen is undetermined. This specimen comes from a study of blood T cells in healthy people across ages. For the second PCR, which ran for about 6 to 11 cycles, a sample-barcoded 5' primer and a J-beta primer mix were used. Every sample gave at least 3 million paired-end reads containing CDR3. TCRdb re-derived calls from the 5' RACE reads in MiXCR, one entry per CDR3 protein. The sample has roughly 2 million distinct CDR3 sequences, about 50% seen once; the top ten hold more than 2%. Notes on the study in general: Observed TCR beta diversity showed a strong correlation with the percentage of naive T cells as measured by flow cytometry. The authors considered diversity estimates from one million T cells to be underestimates.

V was shortened by 3 bases and J by 4 bases, with 18 bases between the two germline ends. CDR3 length equals 15 residues. Germline values: CDR1 SQVTM, CDR2 ANQGSEA. Every sample gave at least 5 micrograms of total RNA when it was extracted. This receptor was identified in a woman aged 40 to 55 in good health. The sequenced sample was blood. The chain employs TRBV29-1 and TRBJ1-1; no definite D call. CDR3 residues: CSVDYGLSTPTEAFF. The CDR3, as DNA: TGCAGCGTTGATTATGGGTTATCCACCCCCACTGAAGCTTTCTTT.